One sample yielded the 12 T cell receptor beta chains listed below, sequenced in a study of PD-L1 blockade in urothelial cancer. Time point in this sample: pretreatment peripheral blood. Using immunoSEQ multiplex PCR, the repertoire was profiled, and TCRdb retains in-frame clones only, with some absent. The sample has some 40,000 clones, 70% to 90% seen once. Specimen: PBMCs, collected around atezolizumab (anti-PD-L1) treatment. The receptors were sampled from a donor aged 40 or over with urothelial cancer.

CDR3 sequence reads: CAISERDYEQYF. CDR3 coding DNA: TGTGCCATCAGTGAGCGGGACTACGAGCAGTACTTC. This sequence joins TRBV10-3 and TRBJ2-7, with a possible D match to TRBD2 (5 bases). The V gene lost 2 bases and the J gene lost 3 bases, with 5 bases spanning the gap. CDR3 length: 12 amino acids. Germline V gives CDR1 ENHRY, CDR2 SYGVKD.

The chain combines TRBV5-8 with TRBJ2-7; 14 nucleotides align to TRBD2. This CDR3 has 15 amino acids. CDR1 is SGHTS and CDR2 is YDEGEE in the germline V gene. Trimming at V came to 4 bases and at J to 2 bases, leaving 2 bases not matched to a gene. CDR3 sequence (DNA): TGTGCCAGCAGCACGGGACTAGCGGGAGCCTACGAGCAGTACTTC. Its translation is CASSTGLAGAYEQYF.

The rearrangement joins TRBV7-2 to TRBJ1-2; TRBD1 matches 10 bases. CDR3 size: 13 residues. Per the germline V gene, CDR1 is SGHTA and CDR2 is FQGNSA. With V trimmed by 7 bases and J by 4 bases, 3 bases remained unmatched. The CDR3 protein is CASTRDRGYGYTF. The CDR3 DNA sequence: TGTGCCAGCACCCGGGACAGGGGCTATGGCTACACCTTC.

This clone was picked up many times. The CDR3, as DNA: TGTGCCAGCAGCGTAGGAGGGGACTCGAGAAACACCATATATTTT. Encoded protein: CASSVGGDSRNTIYF. V usage is TRBV9 and J usage is TRBJ1-3, with a weak D call TRBD1 (5 bases). This CDR3 is built from 15 residues. Per germline, CDR1 SGDLS and CDR2 YYNGEE. With 0 bases removed from V and 5 bases from J, the gap between germline ends came to 12 bases.

The chain is built from TRBV7-9 and TRBJ2-2, with D perhaps matching TRBD2 (5 bases). The length of the CDR3 is 17 residues. Germline CDR1 SEHNR, CDR2 FQNEAQ (reference sequence). V gave up 5 bases and J gave up 3 bases, with 19 bases separating them. DNA for the CDR3: TGTGCCAGCAGCCCACTCCCCGGGGTCCTCGACACCGGGGAGCTGTTTTTT. Amino acid sequence: CASSPLPGVLDTGELFF.

The V call is TRBV7-6, the J call TRBJ2-7, with D possibly matching TRBD1 (8 bases). Per germline, CDR1 SGHVS and CDR2 FNYEAQ. The length of the CDR3 is 16 residues. V was trimmed by 5 bases and J by 2 bases, leaving 19 bases between them. CDR3 in amino acids: CASSVSTGGGTYEQYF. CDR3 sequence (DNA): TGTGCCAGCAGCGTATCCACAGGGGGGGGGACCTACGAGCAGTACTTC. The full variable domain, in which reference TRBV7-6 and TRBJ2-7 provide the parts outside the CDR3, is GAGVSQSPRYKVTKRGQDVALRCDPISGHVSLYWYRQALGQGPEFLTYFNYEAQQDKSGLPNDRFSAERPEGSISTLTIQRTEQRDSAMYRCASSVSTGGGTYEQYFGPGTRLTVT.

This chain's CDR3 is CASTLGGGGDTEAFF. DNA of the CDR3: TGCGCCAGCACCCTAGGGGGTGGGGGCGATACTGAAGCTTTCTTT. The chain couples TRBV5-1 to TRBJ1-1; possibly TRBD1 for D (6 bases). Trimming took off 6 bases at V and 5 bases at J, with 20 bases between the two ends. The CDR3 loop spans 15 amino acids. CDR1 is SGHRS, CDR2 YFSETQ, per germline.

The chain links TRBV7-9 to TRBJ2-4; D is perhaps TRBD1 (6 bases). The CDR3 covers 13 residues. In germline, CDR1 is SEHNR, CDR2 FQNEAQ (reference sequence). V dropped 5 bases and J dropped 1 base, with 6 bases sitting between them. CDR3 region: CASSRGAKNIQYF. DNA for the CDR3: TGTGCCAGCAGCAGGGGGGCCAAAAACATTCAGTACTTC.

The chain has TRBV30 and TRBJ1-1; D is uncertain. Between the trimmed V and J ends, which lost 5 bases and 8 bases, there was a span of 12 bases. CDR1 and CDR2 (germline): GTSNPN, SVGIG (reference sequence). This CDR3 comprises 11 residues. In nucleotides, the CDR3 is TGTGCCTGGGGGCGGAGGGCCGAAGCTTTCTTT. It encodes CAWGRRAEAFF.

The V call is TRBV30, the J call TRBJ2-7; TRBD2 aligns across 9 bases. Germline V gene data show CDR1 as GTSNPN and CDR2 as SVGIG (reference sequence). Losses at the gene ends were 5 bases for V and 0 bases for J; bases not matched to a gene: 5. The CDR3 has 14 amino acids. The CDR3 DNA reads as TGTGCCTGGGGGCCTAGCGGGATCTCCTACGAGCAGTACTTC. It specifies CAWGPSGISYEQYF.

The chain carries TRBV7-2 and TRBJ2-7; the match to TRBD2 covers 7 bases. The CDR3 length is 15 residues. CDR1 is SGHTA and CDR2 is FQGNSA in the germline V gene. V gave up 5 bases and J gave up 2 bases; unmatched junction bases: 9. CDR3 sequence: CASSPTGGGAYEQYF. The CDR3 DNA sequence: TGTGCCAGCAGCCCCACCGGGGGAGGGGCCTACGAGCAGTACTTC.

The chain employs TRBV19 and TRBJ2-7; TRBD1 aligns across 9 bases. CDR1 is LNHDA, CDR2 SQIVND, per germline (reference sequence). CDR3 length: 14 residues. The ends lost 6 bases at V and 7 bases at J; junction bases unmatched: 10. The CDR3 is CASSGQGSPREQYF. DNA of the CDR3: TGTGCCAGTAGCGGACAGGGGTCCCCTCGGGAGCAGTACTTC.